This T cell receptor beta chain was documented in a study of T cell repertoires in cytomegalovirus infection. Study-level information: An indication of both CMV infection and matching HLA type came from public TCR beta signatures.

Study-level findings and limits: HLA-C-restricted TCR beta clonotypes specific for CMV led the ex vivo response.

In its sample, this clonotype was seen many times. The antigen is undetermined. Germline loops: CDR1 SGHAT, CDR2 FQNNGV. The CDR3 spans 16 residues. V lost 5 bases and J lost 1, with 12 bases in between. TCRdb redid the calling of the reads with MiXCR, one entry per CDR3 protein. The sample shows about 120,000 distinct CDR3 sequences, around 10% of them seen only once. Material for sequencing was PBMCs, sequenced either directly or after in vitro stimulation (not recorded which). The chain is built from TRBV11-2 and TRBJ2-6; TRBD1 is a possible D gene (6 bases). The sequence came from a human donor in good health (CMV status not recorded). Some clones in this sample may be carry-over from other donors' samples. Written as DNA, the CDR3 is TGTGCCAGCAGCCAGAGGGGGAGTTCTGGGGCCAACGTCCTGACTTTC. Amino acids: CASSQRGSSGANVLTF.